The rows below give T cell receptor beta chains drawn from one sample of a study of cytomegalovirus exposure and HLA in healthy donors. Measured with immunoSEQ multiplex PCR; TCRdb has only the in-frame clones, and not every one. The sample gives 100,000 to 150,000 clones, 80% to 90% of which show up once; about 1% is in the top ten. The sequenced sample consisted of PBMCs. The receptors originated from a woman aged 30 to 39 in good health and CMV-seronegative. CDR3s include the opening cysteine and the closing phenylalanine or tryptophan. Fields, in order: J gene, V gene, CDR3 protein.

J: TRBJ2-7
V: TRBV29-1
CDR3: CSVSYYGSGYEQYF

J: TRBJ1-2
V: TRBV9
CDR3: CASSVATTGYGYTF

J: TRBJ1-3
V: TRBV4-1
CDR3: CASSQHVDTIYF

J: TRBJ1-3
V: TRBV7-9
CDR3: CSSSPRGNSGNTIYF

J: TRBJ2-1
V: TRBV7-3
CDR3: CASSSRLAGIDEQFF

J: TRBJ2-7
V: TRBV18
CDR3: CASSPPNQGGYEQYF

J: TRBJ1-6
V: TRBV4-1
CDR3: CASSLPAPRGINSPLHF

J: TRBJ2-7
V: TRBV7-9
CDR3: CASSLEERNPYEQYF

J: TRBJ2-5
V: TRBV5-1
CDR3: CASSLAPGLAGGGRQETQYF

J: TRBJ1-1
V: TRBV5-1
CDR3: CASSLTQGEGTEAFF

J: TRBJ1-4
V: TRBV30
CDR3: CAWGGNEKLFF

J: TRBJ2-7
V: TRBV10-2
CDR3: CASSEKGWGGYEQYF

J: TRBJ1-2
V: TRBV6-5
CDR3: CASSSDRNYGYTF

J: TRBJ1-2
V: TRBV7-9
CDR3: CASSPTPADSVYGYTF

J: TRBJ1-2
V: TRBV5-6
CDR3: CASSLSGASYGYTF